The 28 T cell receptor beta chains below come from one sample, sequenced in a study of T cells in Graves' hyperthyroidism and ophthalmopathy. Amplification of TCR beta CDR3 regions was performed using RNA transcripts as template. With the HTBI primer set, the TCR CDR3 went through a first round of RT-PCR. TCRdb independently ran MiXCR on the multiplex PCR reads; one entry per CDR3 protein. The sample shows over 550,000 distinct CDR3 sequences, about a sixth of them seen only once. The specimen sequenced was blood. Receptors were obtained from a woman under 30 with Graves' hyperthyroidism.

This clonotype was observed at least ten times. The chain links TRBV28 to TRBJ2-5, with 7 bases matching TRBD1. CDR3 length: 14 amino acids. V trimming: 4 bases; J trimming: 5 bases; junction bases outside the gene matches: 7. Germline V CDR1 and CDR2: MDHEN, SYDVKM. The CDR3 sequence is CASSSQGGGETQYF. CDR3 sequence (DNA): TGTGCCAGCAGTTCCCAAGGGGGCGGCGAGACCCAGTACTTC.

This rearrangement joins TRBV19 to TRBJ2-3, with 10 bases matching TRBD1. CDR1 is LNHDA and CDR2 is SQIVND in the germline V gene (reference sequence). V trimming: 8 bases; J trimming: 2 bases; junction bases outside the gene matches: 16. The CDR3 covers 18 residues. The DNA for the CDR3 is TGTGCCAGTCTCCCCGGGACAGGGGATGTAGAGATCACAGATACGCAGTATTTT. This encodes CASLPGTGDVEITDTQYF. Full variable domain (remainder filled in from reference TRBV19 and TRBJ2-3): DGGITQSPKYLFRKEGQNVTLSCEQNLNHDAMYWYRQDPGQGLRLIYYSQIVNDFQKGDIAEGYSVSREKKESFPLTVTSAQKNPTAFYLCASLPGTGDVEITDTQYFGPGTRLTVL.

This clonotype was seen only a few times. The chain has TRBV5-6 and TRBJ2-1, with 8 bases identical to TRBD1. CDR3 size: 17 residues. With 4 bases clipped from V and 4 bases from J, the junction kept 13 bases outside the gene matches. Per germline, CDR1 SGHDT and CDR2 YYEEEE. CDR3 protein: CASSALDGDRPYNEQFF. The CDR3 DNA reads TGTGCCAGCAGCGCCCTTGATGGGGACAGGCCTTACAATGAGCAGTTCTTC. Drawing the rest from reference TRBV5-6 and TRBJ2-1, the complete variable domain is DAGVTQSPTHLIKTRGQQVTLRCSPKSGHDTVSWYQQALGQGPQFIFQYYEEEERQRGNFPDRFSGHQFPNYSSELNVNALLLGDSALYLCASSALDGDRPYNEQFFGPGTRLTVL.

The rearrangement links TRBV20-1 to TRBJ2-2; possibly TRBD1 for D (7 bases). V lost 4 bases to trimming and J lost 3 bases, with 15 bases between them. Per germline, CDR1 DFQATT and CDR2 SNEGSKA (reference sequence). The length of the CDR3 is 15 residues. The CDR3 here is CSAKPRGDYTGELFF. The CDR3 DNA reads as TGCAGTGCTAAACCCAGGGGGGATTACACCGGGGAGCTGTTTTTT.

A few counts support this clonotype. The genes are TRBV4-2 and TRBJ2-2; D unresolved. The germline V and J ends were trimmed by 4 bases and 4 bases, with 4 bases remaining between them. CDR1 and CDR2 from the germline V gene are LGHNA and YNFKEQ. The CDR3 has 12 residues. CDR3 DNA sequence: TGTGCCAGCAGCCGGAGCACCGGGGAGCTGTTTTTT. This gives the protein CASSRSTGELFF.

This clonotype was counted many times. This chain uses TRBV10-3 with TRBJ2-7; D ambiguous. The V and J ends lost 0 bases and 2 bases respectively, with 5 bases between them. CDR3 length equals 13 residues. Looked up from germline, CDR1 is ENHRY and CDR2 is SYGVKD. The CDR3 DNA reads TGTGCCATCAGTGAGTCAGGGACCTACGAGCAGTACTTC. As protein: CAISESGTYEQYF.

This sequence joins TRBV4-3 and TRBJ1-1; TRBD1 matches 7 bases. The CDR3 is 16 residues long. V lost 1 base to trimming and J lost 5 bases; unmatched junction nucleotides: 10. The germline V gene has CDR1 LGHNA and CDR2 YSLEER. The CDR3 nucleotides are TGCGCCAGCAGCCAAGGCAGCGACAGGGACTATACTGAAGCTTTCTTT. This codes for CASSQGSDRDYTEAFF.

The chain employs TRBV10-3 and TRBJ1-1; D might be TRBD1 (5 bases). The CDR3 loop spans 14 amino acids. Between the trimmed V and J ends, which lost 2 bases and 4 bases, there was a span of 11 bases. CDR1 is ENHRY and CDR2 is SYGVKD in the germline V gene. The chain's CDR3 is CAISETGQSTEAFF. The CDR3 region has the DNA TGTGCCATCAGTGAGACAGGTCAGAGCACTGAAGCTTTCTTT.

This clonotype was counted ten times or more. The rearrangement joins TRBV5-1 to TRBJ2-5; perhaps TRBD1 as D (5 bases). CDR3 length equals 15 residues. In germline, CDR1 is SGHRS, CDR2 YFSETQ. V was shortened by 3 bases and J by 0 bases, with 12 bases between the two germline ends. CDR3 in DNA: TGCGCCAGCAGCTCCAGGGCGTTCTACCAAGAGACCCAGTACTTC. This sequence encodes CASSSRAFYQETQYF.

The chain employs TRBV12-3 or TRBV12-4 and TRBJ2-1, with D unclear. The CDR3 totals 11 residues. V was cut by 7 bases and J by 9 bases, with 10 bases left in between. CDR3: CASTLKGEQFF. CDR3 DNA: TGTGCCAGCACCTTGAAGGGTGAGCAGTTCTTC.

CDR3 in DNA: TGTGCCAGTAGTATACGTACGGGACGGATTAATGAAAAACTGTTTTTT. The encoded protein is CASSIRTGRINEKLFF. The V gene is TRBV19, the J gene TRBJ1-4; tentatively, D is TRBD1 (5 bases). The CDR3 consists of 16 residues. The germline gives CDR1 LNHDA, CDR2 SQIVND (reference sequence). V lost 2 bases and J 4 bases, leaving 14 bases between the germline ends. Full variable domain (missing parts from reference TRBV19 and TRBJ1-4): DGGITQSPKYLFRKEGQNVTLSCEQNLNHDAMYWYRQDPGQGLRLIYYSQIVNDFQKGDIAEGYSVSREKKESFPLTVTSAQKNPTAFYLCASSIRTGRINEKLFFGSGTQLSVL.

The gene calls are TRBV4-2 and TRBJ2-7; 7 bases align to TRBD2. This CDR3 region has 16 residues. The V segment lost 1 base and the J segment 5 bases; nucleotides outside the gene matches: 11. Per the germline V gene, CDR1 is LGHNA and CDR2 is YNFKEQ. CDR3 in amino acids: CASSQVAGVDGNEQYF. As DNA, the CDR3 is TGTGCCAGCAGCCAAGTTGCGGGAGTGGATGGCAACGAGCAGTACTTC.

This chain uses TRBV18 with TRBJ2-4; no definite D call. The germline gives CDR1 KGHSH, CDR2 LQKENI. The CDR3 totals 11 residues. Trimming took 3 bases from V and 5 from J, leaving 2 bases between them. This CDR3 reads CASSPENIQYF. The CDR3 DNA reads TGTGCCAGCTCACCCGAAAACATTCAGTACTTC.

CDR3 in DNA: TGTGCCAGCAGCTCCAGGGGACAGGGGTATGAGACCCAGTACTTC. Translation gives CASSSRGQGYETQYF. The J gene is TRBJ2-5, the V gene TRBV7-9; 10 bases agree with TRBD1. Germline CDR1 and CDR2: SEHNR and FQNEAQ (reference sequence). The length of the CDR3 is 15 residues. Trimming took 4 bases from V and 5 from J; bases not matched to a gene: 7.

This clonotype has a count of ten or more. The chain carries TRBV27 and TRBJ2-3; TRBD2 might be the D (5 bases). The CDR3 contains 14 residues. V was clipped by 2 bases and J by 4 bases, with 10 bases between them. From germline, CDR1 is MNHEY and CDR2 SMNVEV (reference sequence). This CDR3 is CASSLGLAADTQYF. The DNA of the CDR3 is TGTGCCAGCAGTTTAGGGCTAGCAGCAGATACGCAGTATTTT.

This clonotype was seen a handful of times. The chain couples TRBV12-3 or TRBV12-4 to TRBJ1-4; D remains ambiguous. V shed 5 bases and J shed 8 bases, with 15 bases lying between them. The CDR3 is 14 amino acids. The CDR3 nucleotides read TGTGCCAGCAGTCCTAGCAAGGCACGGGAAAAACTGTTTTTT. It is translated as CASSPSKAREKLFF.

This clonotype occurred many times. This sequence joins TRBV20-1 and TRBJ1-5, with TRBD1 matching over 7 bases. V lost 5 bases to trimming and J lost 3 bases; unmatched junction nucleotides: 4. The germline gives CDR1 DFQATT, CDR2 SNEGSKA (reference sequence). The CDR3 is 13 amino acids. The CDR3 DNA follows: TGCAGTGCTCAGACAGGGACCAATCAGCCCCAGCATTTT. Amino acids: CSAQTGTNQPQHF.

The chain couples TRBV18 to TRBJ2-7; D gene uncertain. Per the germline V gene, CDR1 is KGHSH and CDR2 is LQKENI. V was pared by 4 bases and J by 4 bases, with 11 bases between. The CDR3 has 13 amino acids. The CDR3 loop reads CASSRGAFYEQYF. CDR3 in DNA: TGTGCCAGCTCACGGGGTGCCTTTTACGAGCAGTACTTC. Drawing the rest from reference TRBV18 and TRBJ2-7, the complete variable domain is NAGVMQNPRHLVRRRGQEARLRCSPMKGHSHVYWYRQLPEEGLKFMVYLQKENIIDESGMPKERFSAEFPKEGPSILRIQQVVRGDSAAYFCASSRGAFYEQYFGPGTRLTVT.

In this sample, this clonotype turned up many times. The chain is built from TRBV7-2 and TRBJ2-7; 10 nucleotides align to TRBD1. V shed 0 bases, J shed 2 bases, and the junction held 4 bases outside the gene matches. CDR3 length: 16 amino acids. The germline V gene encodes CDR1 SGHTA and CDR2 FQGNSA. CDR3 coding DNA: TGTGCCAGCAGCTTAGCAGGACAGGGGGGGACCTACGAGCAGTACTTC. Translated, it gives CASSLAGQGGTYEQYF.

This clonotype appeared many times. The rearrangement links TRBV2 to TRBJ2-1; D gene uncertain. V lost 3 bases and J lost 7, with 16 bases in between. Germline V gene lookup returns CDR1 SNHLY and CDR2 FYNNEI. The CDR3 contains 15 residues. The CDR3 is CASSEAPQPLNEQFF. CDR3 bases: TGTGCCAGCAGTGAGGCCCCTCAACCTCTAAATGAGCAGTTCTTC.

The genes are TRBV7-6 and TRBJ2-2; TRBD1 aligns across 11 bases. From germline, CDR1 is SGHVS and CDR2 FNYEAQ. The CDR3 spans 17 residues. V gave up 7 bases and J gave up 4 bases; unmatched junction bases: 11. The CDR3 DNA sequence: TGTGCCAGCACCCCGGGGACAGGGGGAAAGGTCACCGGGGAGCTGTTTTTT. Translated, it gives CASTPGTGGKVTGELFF.

The chain employs TRBV12-3 or TRBV12-4 and TRBJ2-1; D unclear. This CDR3 comprises 11 residues. Trimming took off 6 bases at V and 4 bases at J, with 4 bases between the two ends. The CDR3 DNA sequence: TGTGCCAGCAGAATGTACAATGAGCAGTTCTTC. This translates into CASRMYNEQFF.

This clonotype occurred many times. The chain is built from TRBV6-1 and TRBJ1-1; 7 bases match TRBD1. V was pared by 7 bases and J by 6 bases, with 11 bases of the junction left unmatched. Germline V gene sequence: CDR1 MNHNS, CDR2 SASEGT. The CDR3 has 14 amino acids. As DNA, the CDR3 is TGTGCCAGCAACCTTGACAGGGCTGCAGCTGAAGCTTTCTTT. Translation: CASNLDRAAAEAFF.

DNA of the CDR3: TGCGCCAGCAGCCCTGGACACAGGAAACAAGAGACCCAGTACTTC. It specifies CASSPGHRKQETQYF. This chain joins TRBV4-1 and TRBJ2-5; a possible D gene is TRBD1 (5 bases). Trimming removed 4 bases from V and 2 bases from J, with 14 bases in between. This CDR3 has 15 amino acids. The germline CDR1 and CDR2 sequences are MGHRA and YSYEKL.

CDR3 sequence (DNA): TGCAGTGCCGAAGCCCTAAACAGGGATCAAGAGACCCAGTACTTC. This translates into CSAEALNRDQETQYF. The chain has TRBV20-1 and TRBJ2-5; the D gene is possibly TRBD1 (6 bases). V lost 6 bases, J lost 2 bases, and 19 bases lay in between. The CDR3 length is 15 residues. Germline CDR1 is DFQATT and CDR2 is SNEGSKA (reference sequence).

This clonotype came up many times. The gene calls are TRBV20-1 and TRBJ1-4; D gene unclear. Germline CDR1 reads DFQATT; CDR2 reads SNEGSKA (reference sequence). CDR3 size: 13 residues. Trimming took off 3 bases at V and 8 bases at J, with 13 bases between the two ends. CDR3 loop: CSASMGMREKLFF. The CDR3 coding sequence is TGCAGTGCTAGTATGGGGATGAGGGAAAAACTGTTTTTT.

The CDR3 DNA sequence: TGTGCCAGCAGCTCCTACAGGGGGAACTCTGGAAACACCATATATTTT. Amino acids: CASSSYRGNSGNTIYF. The genes are TRBV11-2 and TRBJ1-3, with 8 bases that match TRBD1. V gave up 4 bases and J gave up 0 bases; unmatched junction bases: 5. The CDR3 has 16 residues. CDR1 SGHAT and CDR2 FQNNGV come from the germline V gene.

A few counts support this clonotype. This chain uses TRBV20-1 with TRBJ2-3, with 9 positions matching TRBD2. Germline V gene data show CDR1 as DFQATT and CDR2 as SNEGSKA (reference sequence). Trimming removed 2 bases from V and 2 bases from J; junction bases left unmatched: 11. The CDR3 runs 17 residues. As DNA, the CDR3 is TGCAGTGCTAGATGGCTAGCGGGGACCAACCCCACAGATACGCAGTATTTT. Amino acid sequence: CSARWLAGTNPTDTQYF.